A single sample gave rise to the 15 T cell receptor beta chains below, sequenced in a study of T-cell memory formation after mild COVID-19. MiXCR was run by TCRdb on the 5' RACE reads, yielding one entry per CDR3 protein. This table has roughly 610,000 distinct CDR3 sequences, approximately 15% appearing once. Material: PBMCs or a T cell subset sorted from them (not recorded which). These TCRs come from an adult woman who had mild COVID-19 (a few samples of this study predate the infection). Cell type and time point are not known.

The J gene is TRBJ2-2, the V gene TRBV5-1; D remains unclear. The germline V and J ends were trimmed by 0 bases and 0 bases, with 6 bases remaining between them. The CDR3 sequence is 15 residues long. CDR1 is SGHRS, CDR2 YFSETQ, per germline. DNA of the CDR3: TGCGCCAGCAGCTTGGGACCGCCGAACACCGGGGAGCTGTTTTTT. Protein: CASSLGPPNTGELFF.

Note on this clonotype: At one of its ends the junction is not consistent with the germline gene, which may arise from a read error. This chain links TRBV7-2 with TRBJ2-5; 9 bases line up with TRBD1. The CDR3 is 17 residues long. The V gene's germline CDR1 is SGHTA and CDR2 FQGNSA. In DNA form, the CDR3 reads TGTGCCAGCAGCTTAGATACGGTAATCGGAAGCGGGACAGGGCTCGACTTT. This gives the protein CASSLDTVIGSGTGLDF.

The rearrangement joins TRBV2 to TRBJ2-3; 10 bases are shared with TRBD2. Trimming at V came to 0 bases and at J to 2 bases, leaving 8 bases not matched to a gene. The CDR3 extends over 18 amino acids. CDR1 and CDR2 (germline): SNHLY, FYNNEI. CDR3 amino acids: CASSEARLAGGPTDTQYF. Here the CDR3 DNA reads TGTGCCAGCAGTGAAGCGCGATTAGCGGGGGGACCCACAGATACGCAGTATTTT.

J is TRBJ2-1 and V is TRBV9, with 11 bases that match TRBD2. V was pared by 3 bases and J by 7 bases, with 12 bases of the junction left unmatched. CDR1 is SGDLS, CDR2 YYNGEE, per germline. The CDR3 spans 17 residues. CDR3 residues: CASSASLSGRGPNEQFF. The CDR3 region has the DNA TGTGCCAGCAGCGCGTCCCTTAGCGGGAGGGGGCCGAATGAGCAGTTCTTC.

This clonotype was detected a few times. This chain uses TRBV5-1 with TRBJ2-3; 7 bases align to TRBD1. CDR1 SGHRS and CDR2 YFSETQ come from the germline V gene. J lost 4 bases, V lost 0 bases, and 8 bases had no gene match. The CDR3 contains 16 residues. CDR3 coding DNA: TGCGCCAGCAGCTTGGGCACGGGAACAGGGGCAGATACGCAGTATTTT. It encodes CASSLGTGTGADTQYF.

The V and J genes are TRBV27 and TRBJ2-7, with 12 bases matching TRBD1. Trimming took 7 bases from V and 5 from J; bases not matched to a gene: 6. CDR3 size: 14 residues. Germline CDR1 is MNHEY and CDR2 is SMNVEV (reference sequence). As DNA, the CDR3 is TGTGCCAGCACCACGGGACAGGGGGCTCACGAGCAGTACTTC. Translated: CASTTGQGAHEQYF.

The chain couples TRBV7-3 to TRBJ2-1; D is perhaps TRBD2 (6 bases). The germline V gene has CDR1 SGHTA and CDR2 FQGTGA. With 2 bases removed from V and 0 bases from J, the gap between germline ends came to 14 bases. This CDR3 is built from 17 residues. The DNA for the CDR3 is TGTGCCAGCAGCTTAGGTCCAGCGGGTTACTCCTACAATGAGCAGTTCTTC. As protein: CASSLGPAGYSYNEQFF.

This clonotype was seen more than once but under ten times. The V and J genes are TRBV5-1 and TRBJ2-5, with a weak D call TRBD1 (6 bases). There are 15 residues in the CDR3. CDR1 and CDR2 from the germline V gene are SGHRS and YFSETQ. V was cut by 1 base and J by 1 base, with 11 bases left in between. CDR3 sequence (DNA): TGCGCCAGCAGCTTGAGACAGGATTCCCAAGAGACCCAGTACTTC. It yields the protein CASSLRQDSQETQYF.

This clonotype showed up just once. The CDR3 here is CASSPDRGRDLNTEAFF. CDR3 in DNA: TGCGCCAGCAGCCCAGACAGGGGACGCGACTTGAACACTGAAGCTTTCTTT. V is TRBV5-1 and J is TRBJ1-1; 8 bases align to TRBD1. J lost 0 bases, V lost 4 bases, and 11 bases had no gene match. Germline V CDR1 and CDR2: SGHRS, YFSETQ. CDR3 length: 17 residues.

Only a few counts were recorded for this clonotype. The V and J genes are TRBV6-5 and TRBJ2-7; TRBD1 or TRBD2 may be the D gene (7 bases each). CDR1 and CDR2 from the germline V gene are MNHEY and SVGAGI. Trimming shortened V by 6 bases and J by 3 bases, and 18 bases separated the two germline ends. The CDR3 is 15 residues long. The CDR3 region has the DNA TGTGCCAGCAGCAAGACAGGGAGGGGGAGCTACGAGCAGTACTTC. Amino acids: CASSKTGRGSYEQYF.

The chain joins TRBV5-6 to TRBJ2-5; D uncertain. The CDR3 consists of 13 residues. Trimming stripped 4 bases from V and 0 bases from J, with 7 bases between. Germline V gives CDR1 SGHDT, CDR2 YYEEEE. Here the CDR3 reads CASSVYDQETQYF. CDR3 nucleotides: TGTGCCAGCAGCGTTTACGACCAAGAGACCCAGTACTTC.

V and J are TRBV4-2 and TRBJ2-3; 8 nucleotides agree with TRBD2. The CDR3 runs to 17 residues. The J segment lost 4 bases and the V segment lost 2 bases, leaving 11 bases of the junction unmatched. The germline V gene encodes CDR1 LGHNA and CDR2 YNFKEQ. CDR3 region: CASSQKIGAGGADTQYF. CDR3 nucleotide sequence: TGTGCCAGCAGCCAAAAAATTGGGGCGGGAGGAGCAGATACGCAGTATTTT.

The V call is TRBV5-1, the J call TRBJ1-6, with a tentative D call TRBD1 (6 bases). The germline V gene encodes CDR1 SGHRS and CDR2 YFSETQ. The CDR3 is 15 amino acids. V lost 0 bases, J lost 8 bases, and 12 bases lay in between. CDR3 region: CASSLDGGPDSPLHF. CDR3 bases: TGCGCCAGCAGCTTGGATGGGGGCCCGGATTCACCCCTCCACTTT.

This clonotype has a handful of counts. V usage is TRBV29-1 and J usage is TRBJ2-1; D gene unclear. The CDR3 spans 9 residues. With 3 bases removed from V and 9 bases from J, the gap between germline ends came to 3 bases. From germline, CDR1 is SQVTM and CDR2 ANQGSEA. In DNA, the CDR3 is TGCAGCGTTGAGCCTGAGCAGTTCTTC. It yields the protein CSVEPEQFF.

This clonotype was counted a few times. The chain links TRBV24-1 to TRBJ1-2; no clear D. CDR1 and CDR2 from the germline V gene are KGHDR and SFDVKD. The CDR3 length is 13 residues. The V gene lost 4 bases and the J gene lost 2 bases, with 7 bases spanning the gap. CDR3 sequence (DNA): TGTGCCACCAGTGAAGAGAGGAACTATGGCTACACCTTC. Translation: CATSEERNYGYTF.